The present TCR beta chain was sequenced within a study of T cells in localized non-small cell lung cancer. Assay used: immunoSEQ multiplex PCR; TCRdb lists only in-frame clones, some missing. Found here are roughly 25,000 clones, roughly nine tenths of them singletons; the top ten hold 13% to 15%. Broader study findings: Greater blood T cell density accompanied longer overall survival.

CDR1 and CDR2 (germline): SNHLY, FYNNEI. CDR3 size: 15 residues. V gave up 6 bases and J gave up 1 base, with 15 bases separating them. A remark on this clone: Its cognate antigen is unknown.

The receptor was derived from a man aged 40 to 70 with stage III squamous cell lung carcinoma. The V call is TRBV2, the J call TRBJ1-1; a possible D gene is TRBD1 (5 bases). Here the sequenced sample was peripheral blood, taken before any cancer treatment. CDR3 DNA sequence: TGTGCCAGCAGCGCCTTGGGACTGAGGAACACTGAAGCTTTCTTT. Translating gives CASSALGLRNTEAFF.